The 24 T cell receptor beta chains below were found in one sample sequenced in a study of chemoradiotherapy in HPV16-positive cancers (dated by TCRdb to between 2022 and 2023). The receptor library was made with the immunoSEQ multiplex PCR assay. Imported from immuneACCESS, the table was reduced by TCRdb to in-frame sequences with V and J called. These copies leave out some clones; in studies compared against another copy, an unresolved V gene accounts for under half, and the cause of the remainder is not known. The sample yields about 27,000 clones; 93% were counted once. In total, the top ten clones hold more than 15% of the sample. The input for sequencing was blood, taken from a patient who underwent chemoradiotherapy. The receptors stem from a human donor with HPV-associated anogenital cancer.

This chain uses TRBV4-1 with TRBJ1-6; perhaps TRBD1 as D (5 bases). The CDR3 loop spans 16 amino acids. Trimming pared 2 bases from V and 7 bases from J, leaving 15 bases between. The V gene's germline CDR1 is MGHRA and CDR2 YSYEKL. This chain's CDR3 is CASSQPIRDSNSPLHF. The CDR3 DNA follows: TGCGCCAGCAGCCAACCGATACGGGACTCAAATTCACCCCTCCACTTT.

CDR3 DNA: TGTGCCAGCCGGGACATCGCTGGGAATGAGCAGTTCTTC. Amino acids: CASRDIAGNEQFF. V and J are TRBV19 and TRBJ2-1; tentatively, D is TRBD1 (6 bases). The length of the CDR3 is 13 residues. CDR1 LNHDA and CDR2 SQIVND come from the germline V gene (reference sequence). Trimming left V 9 bases short and J 7 bases short, with 16 bases between. The complete variable domain, with remaining parts taken from reference TRBV19 and TRBJ2-1, reads DGGITQSPKYLFRKEGQNVTLSCEQNLNHDAMYWYRQDPGQGLRLIYYSQIVNDFQKGDIAEGYSVSREKKESFPLTVTSAQKNPTAFYLCASRDIAGNEQFFGPGTRLTVL.

The chain joins TRBV28 to TRBJ2-2, with 8 bases that match TRBD2. This CDR3 has 16 amino acids. Trimming took 1 base from V and 6 from J; bases not matched to a gene: 7. Germline CDR1 reads MDHEN; CDR2 reads SYDVKM. The CDR3 is CASSLLVVAGPGELFF. The CDR3 coding sequence is TGTGCCAGCAGTTTATTGGTCGTAGCGGGACCCGGGGAGCTGTTTTTT.

J is TRBJ2-3 and V is TRBV19, with 10 bases matching TRBD2. This CDR3 has 16 residues. With V trimmed by 5 bases and J by 5 bases, 10 bases remained unmatched. Germline CDR1 reads LNHDA; CDR2 reads SQIVND (reference sequence). CDR3 DNA: TGTGCCAGTAGTCATATGGAAGCGGGGGGGCAAGATACGCAGTATTTT. Amino acids: CASSHMEAGGQDTQYF.

The V and J genes are TRBV15 and TRBJ2-3; 8 nucleotides line up with TRBD1. This CDR3 contains 18 residues. Per germline, CDR1 LNHNV and CDR2 YYDKDF (reference sequence). Trimming took 5 bases from V and 2 from J; bases not matched to a gene: 15. CDR3 sequence: CATSDPAGDRRPTDTQYF. The CDR3 DNA reads as TGTGCCACCAGCGATCCCGCTGGGGACAGGAGACCCACAGATACGCAGTATTTT.

The gene calls are TRBV11-1 and TRBJ2-1, with TRBD2 identical over 11 bases. Germline CDR1 reads SGHAT; CDR2 reads FQDESV (reference sequence). Trimming removed 5 bases from V and 3 bases from J; junction bases left unmatched: 6. The CDR3 consists of 16 residues. Here the CDR3 DNA reads TGTGCCAGCAGCCCAGGGACTAGCGGATTCTACAATGAGCAGTTCTTC. It translates to CASSPGTSGFYNEQFF. Variable domain in full (rest from reference TRBV11-1 and TRBJ2-1): EAEVAQSPRYKITEKSQAVAFWCDPISGHATLYWYRQILGQGPELLVQFQDESVVDDSQLPKDRFSAERLKGVDSTLKIQPAELGDSAMYLCASSPGTSGFYNEQFFGPGTRLTVL.

This clone was detected once. V is TRBV7-9 and J is TRBJ1-1; D gene unclear. The CDR3 totals 15 residues. Trimming shortened V by 4 bases and J by 0 bases, and 12 bases separated the two germline ends. Germline V CDR1 and CDR2: SEHNR, FQNEAQ (reference sequence). Here the CDR3 DNA reads TGTGCCAGCAGCTCCTTCAGAAACATGAACACTGAAGCTTTCTTT. Amino acid sequence: CASSSFRNMNTEAFF.

The chain couples TRBV7-6 to TRBJ1-3; D may be TRBD1 (5 bases). The CDR3 totals 15 residues. Germline values: CDR1 SGHVS, CDR2 FNYEAQ. V dropped 7 bases and J dropped 2 bases, with 15 bases sitting between them. CDR3 amino acids: CASTIGTMAGNTIYF. DNA of the CDR3: TGTGCCAGCACGATAGGGACCATGGCTGGAAACACCATATATTTT.

The table lists this clone with a count of one. The chain combines TRBV23-1 with TRBJ1-4, with D possibly matching TRBD1 (6 bases). TRBV23-1 is known as an ORF, though its function is uncertain. V was shortened by 4 bases and J by 5 bases, with 23 bases between the two germline ends. This CDR3 has 18 amino acids. The CDR3 loop is CASSRSPSQGEGNEKLFF. DNA for the CDR3: TGCGCCAGCAGTCGAAGCCCCTCACAGGGAGAGGGGAATGAAAAACTGTTTTTT.

This chain connects TRBV19 to TRBJ2-5, with TRBD1 matching over 8 bases. The length of the CDR3 is 13 residues. The germline CDR1 and CDR2 sequences are LNHDA and SQIVND (reference sequence). After removal of 8 bases from V and 4 bases from J, the junction contained 6 bases not matched to a gene. The CDR3: CASGGQGLETQYF. The CDR3 DNA reads TGTGCCAGTGGCGGACAGGGCTTAGAGACCCAGTACTTC.

V and J are TRBV28 and TRBJ2-1; a possible D gene is TRBD2 (6 bases). V dropped 6 bases and J dropped 2 bases, with 14 bases sitting between them. The CDR3 spans 15 residues. Germline V CDR1 and CDR2: MDHEN, SYDVKM. The CDR3 DNA follows: TGTGCCAGCAGATCAGCGGGTCTTCCCTACAATGAGCAGTTCTTC. Its protein product is CASRSAGLPYNEQFF.

The chain recombines TRBV2 with TRBJ2-2, with D perhaps matching TRBD2 (6 bases). Germline V gene data show CDR1 as SNHLY and CDR2 as FYNNEI. V lost 3 bases and J lost 2, with 10 bases in between. This CDR3 has 15 amino acids. CDR3 sequence: CASSEGGLNTGELFF. Here the CDR3 DNA reads TGTGCCAGCAGTGAGGGGGGTCTAAACACCGGGGAGCTGTTTTTT.

This chain joins TRBV19 and TRBJ1-1, with TRBD1 matching over 7 bases. This CDR3 spans 13 amino acids. Germline loops: CDR1 LNHDA, CDR2 SQIVND (reference sequence). The ends lost 5 bases at V and 5 bases at J; junction bases unmatched: 5. The CDR3 nucleotides read TGTGCCAGTAGTTACAGGGGTGGGACTGAAGCTTTCTTT. Encoded protein: CASSYRGGTEAFF.

The chain joins TRBV2 to TRBJ2-1, with 11 bases aligning to TRBD2. The CDR3 runs 15 residues. Per the germline V gene, CDR1 is SNHLY and CDR2 is FYNNEI. Trimming at V came to 5 bases and at J to 5 bases, leaving 5 bases not matched to a gene. The CDR3 region has the DNA TGTGCCAGCAGTCCTCGACTAGCGGGGAACAATGAGCAGTTCTTC. It specifies CASSPRLAGNNEQFF.

The chain joins TRBV18 to TRBJ1-5; D is perhaps TRBD1 (5 bases). The germline V gene encodes CDR1 KGHSH and CDR2 LQKENI. The V gene lost 3 bases and the J gene lost 4 bases, with 13 bases spanning the gap. The CDR3 totals 15 residues. The CDR3: CASSPEGTLNQPQHF. The CDR3 coding sequence is TGTGCCAGCTCACCCGAGGGGACGTTGAATCAGCCCCAGCATTTT. Variable domain in full (rest from reference TRBV18 and TRBJ1-5): NAGVMQNPRHLVRRRGQEARLRCSPMKGHSHVYWYRQLPEEGLKFMVYLQKENIIDESGMPKERFSAEFPKEGPSILRIQQVVRGDSAAYFCASSPEGTLNQPQHFGDGTRLSIL.

The rearrangement uses TRBV4-1 and TRBJ2-5, with 11 bases that match TRBD1. The CDR3 contains 16 residues. Germline V gene lookup returns CDR1 MGHRA and CDR2 YSYEKL. Trimming cost V 4 bases and J 4 bases; bases outside gene matches: 8. The CDR3 reads CASSRTGQGESETQYF. The CDR3 DNA follows: TGCGCCAGCAGCCGAACGGGACAGGGGGAATCAGAGACCCAGTACTTC.

The chain joins TRBV10-3 to TRBJ1-6; 8 bases are a match to TRBD1. V lost 3 bases and J lost 9; bases outside the gene matches: 4. CDR1 and CDR2 from the germline V gene are ENHRY and SYGVKD. This CDR3 comprises 14 residues. The CDR3 protein is CAISEVDRGSPLHF. The CDR3 bases are TGTGCCATCAGTGAAGTAGACAGGGGTTCACCCCTCCACTTT.

The rearrangement links TRBV6-5 to TRBJ1-5; the match to TRBD1 covers 8 bases. In germline, CDR1 is MNHEY, CDR2 SVGAGI. CDR3 length equals 13 residues. Germline trimming cut 2 bases from V and 7 bases from J; bases unmatched to any gene: 1. Written as DNA, the CDR3 is TGTGCCAGCAGTTACCAGGGGGCACAGCCCCAGCATTTT. Residues: CASSYQGAQPQHF.

This rearrangement joins TRBV23-1 to TRBJ2-5; D possibly corresponds to TRBD2 (6 bases). TRBV23-1 is treated as an ORF (open reading frame) with a function not yet certain. The CDR3 totals 14 residues. Trimming removed 3 bases at V and 0 bases at J, with 8 bases between. The CDR3 loop is CASSHRGYQETQYF. The CDR3 nucleotides read TGCGCCAGCAGTCACCGGGGGTACCAAGAGACCCAGTACTTC.

This chain uses TRBV28 with TRBJ2-5, with D perhaps TRBD2 (5 bases). Germline V lookup: CDR1 MDHEN, CDR2 SYDVKM. CDR3 length equals 12 residues. Trimming stripped 9 bases from V and 5 bases from J, with 13 bases between. This chain's CDR3 is CARAEARETQYF. CDR3 nucleotides: TGTGCCAGGGCGGAGGCACGGGAGACCCAGTACTTC.

The J gene is TRBJ2-7, the V gene TRBV7-9, with 8 bases that match TRBD2. CDR1 and CDR2 (germline): SEHNR, FQNEAQ (reference sequence). Trimming at V came to 6 bases and at J to 4 bases, leaving 8 bases not matched to a gene. The CDR3 sequence is 14 residues long. CDR3 sequence reads: CASSYGGAGYEQYF. CDR3 nucleotide sequence: TGTGCCAGCAGTTACGGGGGGGCCGGGTACGAGCAGTACTTC.

For the CDR3, the DNA is TGTGCCAGCAGTACTAGCGGGCCCTCCTACGAGCAGTACTTC. Its translation: CASSTSGPSYEQYF. V and J are TRBV28 and TRBJ2-7, with 9 bases that match TRBD2. J was trimmed by 0 bases and V by 5 bases; bases with no gene match: 2. CDR1 and CDR2 (germline): MDHEN, SYDVKM. CDR3 length: 14 amino acids.

The rearrangement joins TRBV7-2 to TRBJ2-5; no clear D gene. Germline CDR1 reads SGHTA; CDR2 reads FQGNSA. There are 15 residues in the CDR3. V was clipped by 5 bases and J by 5 bases, with 18 bases between them. DNA of the CDR3: TGTGCCAGCAGCCCCCGGCTCGGGCGTGGGGAGACCCAGTACTTC. It is translated as CASSPRLGRGETQYF.

The chain employs TRBV2 and TRBJ1-1, with a possible D match to TRBD1 (5 bases). Trimming cost V 6 bases and J 6 bases, with 14 bases left between them. In germline, CDR1 is SNHLY, CDR2 FYNNEI. The CDR3 extends over 13 amino acids. The CDR3 is CASRRQTPAEAFF. Here the CDR3 DNA reads TGTGCCAGCAGGAGACAGACCCCTGCTGAAGCTTTCTTT.